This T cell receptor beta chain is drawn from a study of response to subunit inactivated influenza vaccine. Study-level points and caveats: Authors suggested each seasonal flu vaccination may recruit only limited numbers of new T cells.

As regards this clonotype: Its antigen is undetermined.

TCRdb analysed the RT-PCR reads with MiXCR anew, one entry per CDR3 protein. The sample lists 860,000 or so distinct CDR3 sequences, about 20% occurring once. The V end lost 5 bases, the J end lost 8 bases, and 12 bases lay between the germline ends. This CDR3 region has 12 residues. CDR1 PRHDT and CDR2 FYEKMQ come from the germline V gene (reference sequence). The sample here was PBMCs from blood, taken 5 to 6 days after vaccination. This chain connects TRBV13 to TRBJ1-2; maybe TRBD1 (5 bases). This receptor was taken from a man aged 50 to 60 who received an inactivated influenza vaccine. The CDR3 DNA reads TGTGCCAGCAGCCTTAAAGGGGTAGGCTACACCTTC. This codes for CASSLKGVGYTF.